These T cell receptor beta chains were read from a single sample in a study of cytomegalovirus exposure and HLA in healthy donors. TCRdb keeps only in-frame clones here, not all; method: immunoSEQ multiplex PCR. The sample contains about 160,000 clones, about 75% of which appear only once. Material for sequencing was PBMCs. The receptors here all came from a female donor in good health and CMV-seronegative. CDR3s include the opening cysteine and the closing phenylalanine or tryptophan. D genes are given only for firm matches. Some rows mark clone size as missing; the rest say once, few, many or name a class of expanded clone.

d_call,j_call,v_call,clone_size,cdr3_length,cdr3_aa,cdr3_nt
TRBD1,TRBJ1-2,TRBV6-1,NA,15,CASSERQGGDYGYTF,TGTGCCAGCAGTGAACGACAGGGTGGGGACTATGGCTACACCTTC
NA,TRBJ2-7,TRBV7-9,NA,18,CASSLAPPSGRNPYEQYF,TGTGCCAGCAGCTTAGCCCCCCCCTCAGGGCGAAACCCCTACGAGCAGTACTTC
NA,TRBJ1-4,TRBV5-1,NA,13,CASSSEAAEKLFF,TGCGCCAGCAGCTCGGAGGCCGCGGAGAAACTGTTTTTT
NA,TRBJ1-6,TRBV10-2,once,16,CASSESGGLRNSPLHF,TGCGCCAGCAGTGAGTCGGGAGGGTTAAGAAATTCACCCCTCCACTTT
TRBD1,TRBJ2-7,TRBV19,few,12,CASSITGGRQYF,TGTGCCAGTAGTATCACAGGGGGGAGGCAGTACTTC
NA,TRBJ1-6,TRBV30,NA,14,CAWSPGGYNSPLHF,TGTGCCTGGAGTCCCGGGGGTTATAATTCACCCCTCCACTTT
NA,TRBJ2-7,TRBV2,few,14,CASSVQGTGVGQYF,TGTGCCAGCAGTGTACAGGGGACGGGGGTCGGGCAGTACTTC
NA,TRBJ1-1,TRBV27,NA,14,CASSLSGLATEAFF,TGTGCCAGCAGTTTATCGGGACTTGCGACTGAAGCTTTCTTT
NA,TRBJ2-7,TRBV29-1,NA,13,CSVVSQGLYEQYF,TGCAGCGTTGTGTCTCAGGGACTTTACGAGCAGTACTTC
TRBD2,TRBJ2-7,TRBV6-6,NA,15,CASSSTTGGSYEQYF,TGTGCCAGCAGTTCCACGACGGGGGGTTCCTACGAGCAGTACTTC
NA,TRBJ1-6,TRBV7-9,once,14,CASSFTGRESPLHF,TGTGCCAGCAGCTTTACAGGGAGGGAATCACCCCTCCACTTT
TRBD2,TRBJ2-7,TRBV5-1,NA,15,CASSLGGGGTYEQYF,TGCGCCAGCAGCTTGGGAGGCGGGGGGACCTACGAGCAGTACTTC
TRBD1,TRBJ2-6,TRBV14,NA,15,CASSLTGTGANVLTF,TGTGCCAGCAGCCTGACAGGGACTGGGGCCAACGTCCTGACTTTC
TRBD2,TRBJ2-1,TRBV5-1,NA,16,CASSLTLAGGPNEQFF,TGCGCCAGCAGCTTGACGCTAGCGGGAGGGCCAAATGAGCAGTTCTTC
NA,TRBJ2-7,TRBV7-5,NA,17,CVRSLGGTSGGSYEQYF,TGTGTCAGAAGCTTAGGGGGGACTAGCGGGGGTTCCTACGAGCAGTACTTC
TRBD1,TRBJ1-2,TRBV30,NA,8,CASGTALF,TGTGCCTCCGGGACAGCCCTCTTC
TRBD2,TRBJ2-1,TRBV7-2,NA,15,CASSLSAGGPREQFF,TGTGCCAGCAGCTTATCAGCGGGAGGGCCTAGGGAGCAGTTCTTC
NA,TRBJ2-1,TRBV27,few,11,CASSWGVEQFF,TGTGCCAGCAGCTGGGGAGTTGAGCAGTTCTTC
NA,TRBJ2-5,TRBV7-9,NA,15,CASSLPGPLGEAQYF,TGTGCCAGCAGCTTACCAGGACCCCTCGGGGAGGCCCAGTACTTC
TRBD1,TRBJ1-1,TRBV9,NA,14,CASSVTGGNSEAFF,TGTGCCAGCAGCGTAACAGGGGGCAACTCTGAAGCTTTCTTT
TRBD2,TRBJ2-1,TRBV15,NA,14,CATGRAGGYNEQFF,TGTGCCACCGGCCGCGCGGGAGGCTACAATGAGCAGTTCTTC
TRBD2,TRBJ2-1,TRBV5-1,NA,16,CASSWAASGLLNEQFF,TGCGCCAGCAGCTGGGCGGCTAGCGGGTTACTCAATGAGCAGTTCTTC
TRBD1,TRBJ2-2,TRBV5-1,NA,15,CASSLRTGGGGELFF,TGCGCCAGCAGCCTCCGGACAGGGGGGGGCGGGGAGCTGTTTTTT
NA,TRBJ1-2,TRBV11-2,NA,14,CASSLEARVYGYTF,TGTGCCAGCAGCTTAGAAGCCAGGGTGTATGGCTACACCTTC
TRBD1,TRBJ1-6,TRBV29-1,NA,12,CSVRTGDSPLHF,TGCAGCGTTCGGACAGGAGATTCACCCCTCCACTTT
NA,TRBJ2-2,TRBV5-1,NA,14,CASSLVQYTGELFF,TGCGCCAGCAGCTTGGTTCAGTACACCGGGGAGCTGTTTTTT
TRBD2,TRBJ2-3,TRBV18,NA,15,CASSFTSGGTDTQYF,TGTGCCAGCTCATTTACTAGCGGGGGCACAGATACGCAGTATTTT
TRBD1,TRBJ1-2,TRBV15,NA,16,CATSRDIGGTVYGYTF,TGTGCCACCAGCAGAGATATTGGTGGGACAGTCTATGGCTACACCTTC
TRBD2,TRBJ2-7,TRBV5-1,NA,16,CASSLVVLAGGYEQYF,TGCGCCAGCAGCTTGGTTGTGCTAGCGGGGGGTTACGAGCAGTACTTC
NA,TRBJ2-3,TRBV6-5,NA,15,CASRTMVAAPDTQYF,TGTGCCAGCAGAACTATGGTAGCGGCACCAGATACGCAGTATTTT
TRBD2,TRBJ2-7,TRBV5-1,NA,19,CASSLAPPGTSGQTHEQYF,TGCGCCAGCAGCTTAGCACCCCCCGGGACTAGCGGTCAGACCCACGAGCAGTACTTC
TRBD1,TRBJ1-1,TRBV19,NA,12,CASSDRDTEAFF,TGTGCCAGTAGTGACAGGGACACTGAAGCTTTCTTT
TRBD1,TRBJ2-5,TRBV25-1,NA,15,CASSDRDRGWETQYF,TGTGCCAGCAGTGACCGGGACAGGGGATGGGAGACCCAGTACTTC
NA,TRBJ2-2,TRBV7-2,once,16,CASNTPRGMNTGELFF,TGTGCCAGCAACACTCCGCGGGGAATGAACACCGGGGAGCTGTTTTTT
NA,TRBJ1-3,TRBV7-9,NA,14,CASSLNGVATTIYF,TGTGCCAGCAGCTTGAACGGAGTCGCTACCACCATATATTTT
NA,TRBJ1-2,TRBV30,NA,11,CAWRFSRGYTF,TGTGCCTGGAGGTTTAGTCGCGGCTACACCTTC
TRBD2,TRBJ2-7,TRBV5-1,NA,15,CASSLDGTSVYEQYF,TGCGCCAGCAGCTTGGATGGGACTAGCGTTTACGAGCAGTACTTC
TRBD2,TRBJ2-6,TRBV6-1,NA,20,CASSAKGLAGSYSGANVLTF,TGTGCCAGCAGTGCAAAAGGACTAGCGGGTTCCTACTCTGGGGCCAACGTCCTGACTTTC
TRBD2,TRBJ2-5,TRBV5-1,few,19,CASSPTGTSGGFDQETQYF,TGCGCCAGCAGCCCGACCGGGACTAGCGGGGGGTTTGACCAAGAGACCCAGTACTTC
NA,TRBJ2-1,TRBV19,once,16,CASRSLGHSEANEQFF,TGTGCCAGTAGATCTCTCGGACATTCAGAAGCCAATGAGCAGTTCTTC
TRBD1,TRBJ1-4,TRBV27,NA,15,CASSPWTGDHEKLFF,TGTGCCAGCAGTCCATGGACAGGGGATCATGAAAAACTGTTTTTT
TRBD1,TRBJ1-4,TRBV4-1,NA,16,CASSHPARDRGEKLFF,TGCGCCAGCAGCCACCCCGCCCGGGACAGAGGGGAAAAACTGTTTTTT
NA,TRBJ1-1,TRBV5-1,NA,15,CASSPLGGGNTEAFF,TGCGCCAGCAGCCCGTTGGGAGGGGGGAACACTGAAGCTTTCTTT
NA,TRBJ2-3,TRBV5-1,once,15,CASSLDGGGLDTQYF,TGCGCCAGCAGCTTGGACGGCGGGGGCTTAGATACGCAGTATTTT
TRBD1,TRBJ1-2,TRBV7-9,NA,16,CASTLLGQGESYGYTF,TGTGCCAGCACCCTACTCGGACAGGGGGAGAGCTATGGCTACACCTTC
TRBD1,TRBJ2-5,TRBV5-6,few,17,CASSPRQGWMGRETQYF,TGTGCCAGCAGCCCACGACAGGGTTGGATGGGTAGGGAGACCCAGTACTTC
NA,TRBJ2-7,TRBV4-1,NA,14,CASSQDGITYEQYF,TGCGCCAGCAGCCAAGACGGGATCACCTACGAGCAGTACTTC
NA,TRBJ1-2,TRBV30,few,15,CAWSGGPTARRGYTF,TGTGCCTGGAGTGGAGGTCCGACTGCACGTCGTGGCTACACCTTC
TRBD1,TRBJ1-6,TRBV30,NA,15,CAWKRQGAPNSPLHF,TGTGCCTGGAAGCGGCAGGGGGCCCCAAATTCACCCCTCCACTTT
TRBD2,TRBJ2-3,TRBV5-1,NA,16,CASSLGLAGETDTQYF,TGCGCCAGCAGCTTGGGCCTAGCGGGAGAAACAGATACGCAGTATTTT
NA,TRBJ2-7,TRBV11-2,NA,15,CASSLERGQTYEQYF,TGTGCCAGCAGCTTAGAGAGAGGCCAGACCTACGAGCAGTACTTC
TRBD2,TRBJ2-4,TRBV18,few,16,CASSPGREYQKNIQYF,TGTGCCAGCTCACCTGGGAGGGAATATCAAAAAAACATTCAGTACTTC
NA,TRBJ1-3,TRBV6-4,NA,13,CASSAYSGNTIYF,TGTGCCAGCAGTGCCTACTCTGGAAACACCATATATTTT
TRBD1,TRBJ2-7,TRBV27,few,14,CASSRQGPSYEQYF,TGTGCCAGCAGTCGACAGGGCCCCTCCTACGAGCAGTACTTC
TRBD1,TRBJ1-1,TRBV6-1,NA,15,CASRNDRGPYTEAFF,TGTGCCAGCAGGAACGATAGGGGGCCTTACACTGAAGCTTTCTTT